A single sample gave rise to the 23 T cell receptor beta chains below, sequenced in a study of response to subunit inactivated influenza vaccine. Via MiXCR, TCRdb re-called the RT-PCR reads, giving one row per CDR3 protein. The sample consists of 450,000 to 600,000 distinct CDR3 sequences, approximately 6.9% of them appearing once. Sequenced here: PBMCs from blood, sampled around 2 years after vaccination. Receptors originate from a man between 50 and 75 years old who received an inactivated influenza vaccine.

There are many counts of this clonotype. The chain is built from TRBV5-5 and TRBJ1-5; D remains unclear. In germline, CDR1 is SGHKS, CDR2 YYEKEE (reference sequence). CDR3 length equals 15 residues. Deletions cut 4 bases from V and 0 bases from J, with 11 bases between. The CDR3 protein is CASSQTYHSNQPQHF. The CDR3 DNA reads as TGTGCCAGCAGCCAGACGTACCATAGCAATCAGCCCCAGCATTTT.

The sample holds a few counts of this clonotype. The chain's CDR3 is CASSASGTSANEQFF. The CDR3, as DNA: TGTGCCAGCAGCGCCTCCGGGACTAGTGCGAATGAGCAGTTCTTC. J is TRBJ2-1 and V is TRBV9, with 8 positions matching TRBD2. Germline-derived CDR1 and CDR2 are SGDLS and YYNGEE. With V trimmed by 3 bases and J by 7 bases, 9 bases remained unmatched. The CDR3 loop spans 15 amino acids.

This clonotype was recorded many times. The chain links TRBV29-1 to TRBJ1-1; a possible D gene is TRBD1 (5 bases). There are 13 residues in the CDR3. The germline V gene has CDR1 SQVTM and CDR2 ANQGSEA. V was clipped by 0 bases and J by 5 bases, with 10 bases between them. CDR3 sequence: CSVEDGGRTEAFF. The CDR3 DNA is TGCAGCGTTGAAGATGGGGGGAGGACTGAAGCTTTCTTT.

This clonotype was counted ten times or more. This chain links TRBV10-3 with TRBJ1-2; D call uncertain. From germline, CDR1 is ENHRY and CDR2 SYGVKD. V was cut by 6 bases and J by 7 bases, with 9 bases left in between. CDR3 length: 11 residues. In DNA form, the CDR3 reads TGTGCCATCAGCGATGCAGTTGGCTACACCTTC. Its translation is CAISDAVGYTF.

This clonotype was observed a few times. The chain carries TRBV18 and TRBJ2-2, with D uncertain. V lost 9 bases and J 6 bases, leaving 17 bases between the germline ends. Germline assignment: CDR1 KGHSH and CDR2 LQKENI. This CDR3 is built from 14 residues. The CDR3, as DNA: TGTGCCAGTACGGAGCAAGGTCCACCCGGGGAGCTGTTTTTT. This codes for CASTEQGPPGELFF.

This clonotype was observed many times. This sequence joins TRBV20-1 and TRBJ2-7, with D uncertain. The germline V and J ends were trimmed by 3 bases and 0 bases, with 12 bases remaining between them. The CDR3 spans 14 residues. Germline V gives CDR1 DFQATT, CDR2 SNEGSKA (reference sequence). The CDR3 loop reads CSARRTGDSYEQYF. The CDR3 coding sequence is TGCAGTGCTAGGAGGACCGGCGACTCCTACGAGCAGTACTTC.

The V and J genes are TRBV29-1 and TRBJ2-2; 9 positions match TRBD2. From germline, CDR1 is SQVTM and CDR2 ANQGSEA. The CDR3 spans 15 residues. V shed 4 bases, J shed 9 bases, and the junction held 12 bases outside the gene matches. The CDR3 is CSVGAARRGGRELFF. CDR3 coding DNA: TGCAGCGTTGGGGCCGCGCGGCGGGGGGGCAGGGAGCTGTTTTTT.

This clonotype has a count of ten or more. The V and J genes are TRBV4-2 and TRBJ2-4, with TRBD1 matching over 9 bases. Trimming removed 0 bases from V and 11 bases from J; junction bases left unmatched: 20. The germline gives CDR1 LGHNA, CDR2 YNFKEQ. The CDR3 contains 19 residues. The CDR3 spells CASSQDLRPQGARVEVQYF. CDR3 sequence (DNA): TGTGCCAGCAGCCAAGATCTAAGGCCACAGGGGGCGCGGGTGGAGGTTCAGTACTTC.

This clonotype was counted only a few times. The V and J genes are TRBV12-3 or TRBV12-4 and TRBJ2-1; no clear D gene. The CDR3 extends over 15 amino acids. Trimming shortened V by 6 bases and J by 4 bases, and 16 bases separated the two germline ends. CDR3 bases: TGTGCCAGCAGCCTATTTGGGTTGGGGTACAATGAGCAGTTCTTC. This encodes CASSLFGLGYNEQFF.

This clonotype was recorded a few times. The rearrangement uses TRBV12-3 or TRBV12-4 and TRBJ2-1, with D hard to call. The CDR3 contains 12 residues. V lost 6 bases and J 16 bases, leaving 19 bases between the germline ends. The CDR3 DNA sequence: TGTGCCAGCAGCTTACCGGGCCCGCTGACTTTCTTC. This encodes CASSLPGPLTFF.

Many counts were recorded for this clonotype. The V and J genes are TRBV27 and TRBJ1-3; D not resolved. The CDR3 totals 16 residues. The germline CDR1 and CDR2 sequences are MNHEY and SMNVEV (reference sequence). V was cut by 3 bases and J by 0 bases, with 12 bases left in between. CDR3 sequence reads: CASSFSYGSSGNTIYF. The CDR3 nucleotides read TGTGCCAGCAGTTTTTCGTATGGGAGCTCTGGAAACACCATATATTTT.

This chain links TRBV28 with TRBJ2-7; D ambiguous. V was cut by 4 bases and J by 4 bases, with 8 bases left in between. The length of the CDR3 is 12 residues. CDR1 is MDHEN and CDR2 is SYDVKM in the germline V gene. The CDR3 DNA reads as TGTGCCAGCAGTTCATACGGTTACGAGCAGTACTTC. It yields the protein CASSSYGYEQYF.

This clonotype was seen many times. DNA of the CDR3: TGTGCCACCAGCCAGGGGGAAAATCAGCCCCAGCATTTT. Translating gives CATSQGENQPQHF. The V and J genes are TRBV15 and TRBJ1-5; the match to TRBD1 covers 7 bases. Unmatched junction bases numbered 2, after V lost 5 bases and J lost 4 bases. Germline values: CDR1 LNHNV, CDR2 YYDKDF (reference sequence). This CDR3 is built from 13 residues.

This chain uses TRBV6-1 with TRBJ2-3, with 13 nucleotides matching TRBD2. The CDR3 is 16 residues long. Germline V gene data show CDR1 as MNHNS and CDR2 as SASEGT. CDR3 sequence (DNA): TGTGCTACAACTAGCGGGGGGGCCTTTGTCACAGATACGCAGTATTTT. Amino acid sequence: CATTSGGAFVTDTQYF.

V usage is TRBV20-1 and J usage is TRBJ2-1; 8 bases match TRBD2. The CDR3 is made up of 17 amino acids. Per germline, CDR1 DFQATT and CDR2 SNEGSKA (reference sequence). V lost 0 bases and J lost 4; bases outside the gene matches: 11. CDR3 sequence reads: CSARDSGGEDRYNEQFF. CDR3 coding DNA: TGCAGTGCTAGAGATTCGGGGGGGGAAGATCGGTACAATGAGCAGTTCTTC.

This chain uses TRBV7-8 with TRBJ2-7; TRBD1 is a possible D gene (5 bases). The CDR3 is 15 amino acids. The germline V gene has CDR1 SGHVS and CDR2 FQNEAQ. The V gene lost 2 bases and the J gene lost 4 bases, with 15 bases spanning the gap. The CDR3 sequence is CASSLTATDGYEQYF. The CDR3 DNA reads as TGTGCCAGCAGCTTAACCGCGACAGATGGGTACGAGCAGTACTTC.

The rearrangement links TRBV6-2 or TRBV6-3 to TRBJ1-1; 9 positions agree with TRBD1. This CDR3 has 17 residues. The germline gives CDR1 MNHEY, CDR2 SVGEGT. Unmatched junction bases numbered 12, after V lost 7 bases and J lost 0 bases. CDR3 bases: TGTGCCAGCACTAGTTACAGGGGGCCTTCTATGAACACTGAAGCTTTCTTT. This gives the protein CASTSYRGPSMNTEAFF.

The sample holds many counts of this clonotype. The chain couples TRBV7-9 to TRBJ1-2; 9 bases map to TRBD1. V lost 7 bases to trimming and J lost 4 bases; unmatched junction nucleotides: 10. The CDR3 spans 15 residues. Germline CDR1 is SEHNR and CDR2 is FQNEAQ (reference sequence). The CDR3 loop reads CASNLGTGRVYGYTF. The DNA for the CDR3 is TGTGCCAGCAACCTCGGGACAGGGCGGGTCTATGGCTACACCTTC.

In this sample, this clonotype turned up a few times. The rearrangement uses TRBV20-1 and TRBJ2-5; the match to TRBD2 covers 11 bases. CDR1 is DFQATT, CDR2 SNEGSKA, per germline (reference sequence). This CDR3 region has 13 residues. V trimming: 6 bases; J trimming: 5 bases; junction bases outside the gene matches: 5. The CDR3 bases are TGCAGTGCGACTAGCGGGGTTTTTGAGACCCAGTACTTC. Translating gives CSATSGVFETQYF.

This clonotype showed up many times. This chain uses TRBV18 with TRBJ2-3; no clear D gene. V lost 1 base, J lost 5 bases, and 4 bases lay in between. The germline gives CDR1 KGHSH, CDR2 LQKENI. The CDR3 consists of 12 residues. The CDR3 loop is CASSPRGDTQYF. The CDR3 DNA reads as TGTGCCAGCTCACCACGGGGAGATACGCAGTATTTT.

The chain couples TRBV29-1 to TRBJ1-5; D possibly corresponds to TRBD1 (5 bases). The germline V gene encodes CDR1 SQVTM and CDR2 ANQGSEA. CDR3 length equals 13 residues. The V and J ends lost 4 bases and 7 bases respectively, with 14 bases between them. CDR3 region: CSVAKGSGQPQHF. In nucleotides, the CDR3 is TGCAGCGTTGCTAAGGGGTCGGGACAGCCCCAGCATTTT.

This clonotype came up many times. This sequence joins TRBV5-1 and TRBJ2-2; D perhaps matches TRBD1 (5 bases). V lost 4 bases and J lost 0, with 13 bases in between. This CDR3 has 16 residues. The germline V gene encodes CDR1 SGHRS and CDR2 YFSETQ. CDR3 protein: CASSRARTTNTGELFF. The CDR3 DNA is TGCGCCAGCAGCCGGGCCCGGACAACGAACACCGGGGAGCTGTTTTTT. Full variable domain (remainder filled in from reference TRBV5-1 and TRBJ2-2): KAGVTQTPRYLIKTRGQQVTLSCSPISGHRSVSWYQQTPGQGLQFLFEYFSETQRNKGNFPGRFSGRQFSNSRSEMNVSTLELGDSALYLCASSRARTTNTGELFFGEGSRLTVL.

The chain combines TRBV12-3 or TRBV12-4 with TRBJ1-3; the match to TRBD1 covers 8 bases. The CDR3 spans 15 residues. Trimming at V came to 6 bases and at J to 3 bases, leaving 7 bases not matched to a gene. CDR3 nucleotides: TGTGCCAGCAGAAACCCCGGACAGGGTGGAAACACCATATATTTT. Amino acids: CASRNPGQGGNTIYF.